This is a list of T cell receptor beta chains from one sample in a study of T cell responses to AZD1222 COVID-19 vaccine. TCRdb's copy holds only in-frame clones and misses some; the assay was immunoSEQ multiplex PCR. The sample has 90,000 to 120,000 clones, around 92% seen once; the top ten hold about 7%. The sequences come from peripheral blood, collected on day 0 of AZD1222 vaccination. Receptors originate from an adult in good health. Both conserved end residues are part of each CDR3. Fields, in order: D gene, V gene, clone size, J gene, CDR3 protein, CDR3 DNA. A D gene is named only where the DNA matches it firmly. Size is stated for part of the rows, as once, few or many counts, or as a class when the clone is expanded.

>-|TRBV28|-|TRBJ2-7
CASSYGTKNYEQYF
TGTGCCAGCAGTTACGGGACAAAGAACTACGAGCAGTACTTC
>-|TRBV18|-|TRBJ1-4
CASSMGLNEKLFF
TGTGCCAGCTCAATGGGTTTAAATGAAAAACTGTTTTTT
>-|TRBV4-1|-|TRBJ1-5
CASSQEKGAPGPQHF
TGCGCCAGCAGCCAGGAAAAAGGGGCTCCGGGGCCCCAGCATTTT
>-|TRBV5-1|-|TRBJ2-5
CASSAQMYQETQYF
TGCGCCAGCAGCGCCCAGATGTACCAAGAGACCCAGTACTTC
>-|TRBV13|-|TRBJ1-2
CASSLLYGGAGGYTF
TGTGCCAGCAGCTTACTGTATGGGGGGGCAGGTGGCTACACCTTC
>TRBD2|TRBV5-1|-|TRBJ2-1
CASSSGLAGGTPNEQFF
TGCGCCAGCAGCTCAGGACTAGCGGGAGGCACCCCTAATGAGCAGTTCTTC
>-|TRBV7-3|-|TRBJ2-2
CASSQDDTGELFF
TGTGCCAGCAGCCAAGATGACACCGGGGAGCTGTTTTTT
>TRBD2|TRBV27|-|TRBJ2-3
CASSLLAGNTDTQYF
TGTGCCAGCAGTTTACTAGCGGGGAACACAGATACGCAGTATTTT
>-|TRBV7-3|-|TRBJ2-7
CASSLTSGRANEQYF
TGTGCCAGCAGCTTAACGTCGGGCAGGGCCAACGAGCAGTACTTC
>-|TRBV3-1/TRBV3-2|-|TRBJ2-1
CASSHRGRPNNEQFF
TGTGCCAGCAGCCACAGGGGGAGGCCGAACAATGAGCAGTTCTTC
>-|TRBV6-5|-|TRBJ1-5
CASRWGLDQPQHF
TGTGCCAGCAGATGGGGACTAGATCAGCCCCAGCATTTT
>-|TRBV5-1|few|TRBJ2-1
CASKQGTAYNEQFF
TGCGCCAGCAAACAGGGAACGGCCTACAATGAGCAGTTCTTC
>-|TRBV3-1/TRBV3-2|-|TRBJ1-2
CASSPVGTNYGYTF
TGTGCCAGCAGCCCCGTTGGAACTAACTATGGCTACACCTTC
>TRBD1|TRBV5-4|-|TRBJ1-5
CASSQGTELNQPQHF
TGTGCCAGCAGCCAAGGGACAGAATTAAATCAGCCCCAGCATTTT
>-|TRBV28|-|TRBJ1-4
CASRLSLGSGDEKLFF
TGTGCCAGCAGGTTAAGCCTTGGCTCGGGGGATGAAAAACTGTTTTTT
>TRBD1|TRBV3-1/TRBV3-2|-|TRBJ1-3
CASSQGTGSGNTIYF
TGTGCCAGCAGCCAAGGGACAGGCTCTGGAAACACCATATATTTT
>-|TRBV12-3/TRBV12-4|-|TRBJ2-7
CASSPSRYEQYF
TGTGCCAGCAGCCCTAGTAGGTACGAGCAGTACTTC
>TRBD1|TRBV5-8|-|TRBJ1-5
CASSLPRTGGYQPQHF
TGTGCCAGCAGCCTACCCCGGACAGGGGGTTATCAGCCCCAGCATTTT
>-|TRBV23-1|-|TRBJ1-1
CASRYTEAFF
TGCGCCAGCAGATACACTGAAGCTTTCTTT
>-|TRBV28|-|TRBJ1-1
CASSLIRTEAFF
TGTGCCAGCAGTTTAATCCGCACTGAAGCTTTCTTT
>-|TRBV2|-|TRBJ1-2
CASSSMRGPTRLYGYTF
TGTGCCAGCAGTAGTATGCGTGGCCCGACGAGACTCTATGGCTACACCTTC
>-|TRBV14|-|TRBJ1-3
CASSQVNFGNTIYF
TGTGCCAGCAGCCAGGTCAATTTTGGAAACACCATATATTTT
>TRBD1|TRBV7-9|-|TRBJ1-6
CASSLGRQGRLNSPLHF
TGTGCCAGCAGCTTAGGACGACAGGGGCGACTTAATTCACCCCTCCACTTT
>TRBD1|TRBV27|-|TRBJ1-4
CASSLRSLQGGKLFF
TGTGCCAGCAGTTTAAGAAGCCTCCAGGGGGGAAAACTGTTTTTT
>TRBD2|TRBV6-5|once|TRBJ2-7
CASTGLAGGWEQYF
TGTGCCAGCACTGGACTAGCGGGAGGTTGGGAGCAGTACTTC
>TRBD1|TRBV24-1|-|TRBJ1-2
CATSDLDRAYGYTF
TGTGCCACCAGTGACCTGGACAGGGCCTATGGCTACACCTTC
>-|TRBV29-1|medium-sized|TRBJ1-5
CSVAPTGKNQPQHF
TGCAGCGTAGCACCGACAGGCAAAAATCAGCCCCAGCATTTT
>-|TRBV19|once|TRBJ2-7
CASSATGTSQYEQYF
TGTGCCAGTAGCGCTACCGGGACCTCCCAGTACGAGCAATACTTC
>TRBD1|TRBV4-2|-|TRBJ1-2
CASSQDPGQGTSPYGYTF
TGTGCCAGCAGCCAAGATCCGGGACAGGGTACTAGTCCCTATGGCTACACCTTC
>-|TRBV5-4|-|TRBJ1-2
CASSSDSYGYTF
TGTGCCAGCAGCTCGGACAGCTATGGCTACACCTTC
>-|TRBV3-1/TRBV3-2|-|TRBJ1-1
CASSHTSEAFF
TGTGCCAGCAGCCATACTAGTGAAGCTTTCTTT